This T cell receptor beta chain was obtained from a study of T cell repertoires in cytomegalovirus infection. Whole-study context: Public TCR beta signatures provided an indication of both CMV infection and a matching HLA type. Findings and caveats of the study: Ex vivo, HLA-C-restricted CMV-specific TCR beta clonotypes prevailed over the rest of the response. Of the TCR beta families, the public ones yielded a cumulative frequency that identified carriers of CMV plus the relevant HLA.

TCRdb itself ran the reads through MiXCR, one entry per CDR3 protein. The sample has roughly 180,000 distinct CDR3 sequences; over 25% are singletons. The CDR3 consists of 14 residues. The V gene's germline CDR1 is DFQATT and CDR2 SNEGSKA (reference sequence). Trimming took off 6 bases at V and 2 bases at J, with 16 bases between the two ends. Worth noting for this clonotype: Antigen: not known.

The sequence came from a human donor in good health (CMV status not recorded). Some clones in this sample may be carry-over from other donors' samples. Sequencing input: PBMCs. V gene TRBV20-1 combines with J gene TRBJ1-2; TRBD1 might be the D (6 bases). CDR3 loop: CSARALQGNYGYTF. Here the CDR3 DNA reads TGCAGTGCCAGGGCCCTCCAGGGGAACTATGGCTACACCTTC.